This T cell receptor (beta chain) was recorded in a study of blood T cell repertoires in COVID-19. Study-level information: Sources were T cells, B-cell-depleted T cells, or PBMCs; the material itself was cDNA or gDNA.

The CDR3 has 14 amino acids. Trimming took 0 bases from V and 8 from J, leaving 13 bases between them. The germline CDR1 and CDR2 sequences are SGHTA and FQGNSA. In the source study's methods: Estimated nucleated cell counts came from reference gene primer amplification. Produced via immunoSEQ multiplex PCR; TCRdb's table is partial and in-frame only. V and J calls and clone size follow that table, whereas D and trimming were derived from the DNA. The repertoire holds some 51,000 clones, with 90% as singletons. Material for sequencing was peripheral blood. This TCR was sampled from a man between 40 and 49 years old with acute or convalescent COVID-19. V and J are TRBV7-2 and TRBJ1-2; D is possibly TRBD1 (5 bases). CDR3 DNA: TGTGCCAGCAGCTTAGCGGTGGGGCAGGAGGGCTACACCTTC. It yields the protein CASSLAVGQEGYTF.